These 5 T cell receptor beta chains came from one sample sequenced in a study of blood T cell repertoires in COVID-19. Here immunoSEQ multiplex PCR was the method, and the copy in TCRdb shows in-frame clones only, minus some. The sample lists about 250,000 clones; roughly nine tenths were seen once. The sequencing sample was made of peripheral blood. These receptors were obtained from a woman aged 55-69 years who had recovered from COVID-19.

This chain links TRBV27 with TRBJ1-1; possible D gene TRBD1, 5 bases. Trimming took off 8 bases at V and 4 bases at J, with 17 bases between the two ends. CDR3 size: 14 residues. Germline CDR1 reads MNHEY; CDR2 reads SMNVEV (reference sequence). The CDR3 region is CASGQRGLSTEAFF. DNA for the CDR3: TGTGCCAGCGGGCAGCGGGGACTGAGCACTGAAGCTTTCTTT.

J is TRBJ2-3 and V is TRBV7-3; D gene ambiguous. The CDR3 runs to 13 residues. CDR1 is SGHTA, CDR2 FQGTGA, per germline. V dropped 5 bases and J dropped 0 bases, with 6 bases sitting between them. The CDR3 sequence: CASSLQSTDTQYF. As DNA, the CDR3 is TGTGCCAGCAGCCTACAGAGCACAGATACGCAGTATTTT.

The DNA of the CDR3 is TGTGCCAGTACCTGGTCGTCCAGGGGCACTGAAGCTTTCTTT. Translating it yields CASTWSSRGTEAFF. The chain uses TRBV19 and TRBJ1-1; possibly TRBD1 for D (6 bases). V was cut by 7 bases and J by 4 bases, with 16 bases left in between. The germline CDR1 and CDR2 sequences are LNHDA and SQIVND (reference sequence). The length of the CDR3 is 14 residues.

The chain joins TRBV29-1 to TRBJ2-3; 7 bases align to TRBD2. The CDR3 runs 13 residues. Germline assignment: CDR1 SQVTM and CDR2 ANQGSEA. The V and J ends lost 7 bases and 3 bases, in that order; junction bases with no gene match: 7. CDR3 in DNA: TGCAGCGCCTCCGGCGGGGGAACAGATACGCAGTATTTT. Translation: CSASGGGTDTQYF.

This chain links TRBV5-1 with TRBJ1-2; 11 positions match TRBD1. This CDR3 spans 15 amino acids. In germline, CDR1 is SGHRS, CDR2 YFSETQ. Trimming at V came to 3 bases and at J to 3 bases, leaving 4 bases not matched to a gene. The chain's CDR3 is CASSWTGGLDYGYTF. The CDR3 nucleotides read TGCGCCAGCAGCTGGACAGGGGGCTTAGACTATGGCTACACCTTC.